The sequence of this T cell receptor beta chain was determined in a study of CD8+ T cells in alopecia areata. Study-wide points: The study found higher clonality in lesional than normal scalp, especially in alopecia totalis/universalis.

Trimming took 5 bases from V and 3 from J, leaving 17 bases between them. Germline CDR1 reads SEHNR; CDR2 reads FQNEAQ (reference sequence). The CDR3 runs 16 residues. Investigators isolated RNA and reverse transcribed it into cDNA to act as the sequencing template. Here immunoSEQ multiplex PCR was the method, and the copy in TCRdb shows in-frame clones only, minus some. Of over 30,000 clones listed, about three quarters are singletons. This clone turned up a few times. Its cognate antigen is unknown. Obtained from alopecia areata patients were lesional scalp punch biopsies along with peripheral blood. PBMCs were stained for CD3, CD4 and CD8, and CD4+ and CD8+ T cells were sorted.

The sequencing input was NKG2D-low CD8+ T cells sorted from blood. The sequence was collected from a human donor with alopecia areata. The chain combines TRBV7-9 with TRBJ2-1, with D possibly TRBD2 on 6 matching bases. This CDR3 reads CASSPQGGPLYNEQFF. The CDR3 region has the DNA TGTGCCAGCAGCCCCCAAGGAGGGCCGCTCTACAATGAGCAGTTCTTC.